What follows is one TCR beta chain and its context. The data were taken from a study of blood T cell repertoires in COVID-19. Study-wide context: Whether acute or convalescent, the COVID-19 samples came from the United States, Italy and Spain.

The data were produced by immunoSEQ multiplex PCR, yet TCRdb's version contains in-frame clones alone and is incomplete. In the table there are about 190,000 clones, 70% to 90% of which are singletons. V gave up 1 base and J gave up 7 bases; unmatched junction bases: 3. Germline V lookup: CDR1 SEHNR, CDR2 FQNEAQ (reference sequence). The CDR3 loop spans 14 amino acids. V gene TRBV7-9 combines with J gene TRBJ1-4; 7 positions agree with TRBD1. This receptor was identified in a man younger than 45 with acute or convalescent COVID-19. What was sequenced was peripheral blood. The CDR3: CASSLVGTVEKLFF. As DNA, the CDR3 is TGTGCCAGCAGCTTAGTAGGGACAGTTGAAAAACTGTTTTTT.